The 6 T cell receptor beta chains in this list originate from one sample, sequenced in a study of shared clonotypes between healthy human individuals. Sequenced by immunoSEQ multiplex PCR; TCRdb stores in-frame clones only, minus some. In the table there are about 1.1 million clones, around 82% of which are singletons. The source material was memory CD4+ T cells from PBMCs. Subset: CD45RA-negative fraction. These receptors were taken from a man between 18 and 29 years old in good health. Some clones in this sample may be carry-over from other donors' samples.

This clone was seen only a few times. The chain is built from TRBV18 and TRBJ2-1, with 8 positions matching TRBD1. The CDR3 length is 16 residues. Germline V gene sequence: CDR1 KGHSH, CDR2 LQKENI. V gave up 4 bases and J gave up 7 bases; unmatched junction bases: 12. CDR3 DNA: TGTGCCAGCTCACAAGGACAGGGTAGATCGGGGAATGAGCAGTTCTTC. It yields the protein CASSQGQGRSGNEQFF.

The V gene is TRBV5-4, the J gene TRBJ2-7; the match to TRBD1 covers 10 bases. V gave up 3 bases and J gave up 0 bases; unmatched junction bases: 3. Germline V gene lookup returns CDR1 SGHNT and CDR2 YYREEE (reference sequence). This CDR3 comprises 15 residues. CDR3 coding DNA: TGTGCCAGCAGCTATGACAGGGGGCTCTCCTACGAGCAGTACTTC. Translation: CASSYDRGLSYEQYF.

The chain uses TRBV6-5 and TRBJ2-2; D is undetermined. Trimming took off 1 base at V and 6 bases at J, with 9 bases between the two ends. The germline V gene has CDR1 MNHEY and CDR2 SVGAGI. The length of the CDR3 is 14 residues. The CDR3 reads CASSYLSRSGELFF. CDR3 in DNA: TGTGCCAGCAGTTACTTGTCTAGATCCGGGGAGCTGTTTTTT.

This rearrangement joins TRBV28 to TRBJ2-1; 8 bases are shared with TRBD1. Trimming took 4 bases from V and 4 from J; bases not matched to a gene: 12. CDR3 length equals 17 residues. Germline V gives CDR1 MDHEN, CDR2 SYDVKM. Here the CDR3 DNA reads TGTGCCAGCAGTTCCTCCTTTGGACAGGGCCCGTACAATGAGCAGTTCTTC. This gives the protein CASSSSFGQGPYNEQFF.

This chain uses TRBV28 with TRBJ2-5, with a possible D match to TRBD2 (6 bases). V lost 5 bases and J 4 bases, leaving 14 bases between the germline ends. CDR3 length: 14 residues. Germline V gene sequence: CDR1 MDHEN, CDR2 SYDVKM. CDR3 region: CASSRPGLGETQYF. For the CDR3, the DNA is TGTGCCAGCAGTAGACCGGGACTTGGAGAGACCCAGTACTTC.

The genes are TRBV27 and TRBJ2-7; D not certain. The V and J ends lost 1 base and 3 bases respectively, with 4 bases between them. This CDR3 has 12 amino acids. Germline V gene data show CDR1 as MNHEY and CDR2 as SMNVEV (reference sequence). The CDR3 loop is CASSLLLYEQYF. CDR3 bases: TGTGCCAGCAGTTTATTGCTCTACGAGCAGTACTTC.